These 21 T cell receptor beta chains share one sample of origin, sequenced in a study of shared clonotypes between healthy human individuals. Profiled with immunoSEQ multiplex PCR; TCRdb holds only in-frame clones, not every one. The table includes around 100,000 clones, about 70% detected once. The sample taken for sequencing was memory CD8+ T cells sorted from blood. Specified subset: CD45RO+ cells pooled with CCR7-negative TemRA cells. The receptors originated from a woman in her twenties or thirties in good health.

The chain has TRBV30 and TRBJ2-7; 9 bases are a match to TRBD1. Germline V gives CDR1 GTSNPN, CDR2 SVGIG (reference sequence). CDR3 size: 14 residues. The V gene end was trimmed by 2 bases and the J gene end by 1 base; junction bases not matched to a gene: 3. The CDR3 bases are TGTGCCTGGAGTATGGGGACAGGGTCCTACGAGCAGTACTTC. Encoded protein: CAWSMGTGSYEQYF.

V usage is TRBV5-4 and J usage is TRBJ2-5; tentative D call: TRBD1 (6 bases). With 5 bases removed from V and 5 bases from J, the gap between germline ends came to 10 bases. Looked up from germline, CDR1 is SGHNT and CDR2 is YYREEE (reference sequence). CDR3 length: 12 residues. The CDR3 is CASSDRFETQYF. In nucleotides, the CDR3 is TGTGCCAGCAGTGACAGGTTTGAGACCCAGTACTTC. The full variable domain, completed using reference TRBV5-4 and TRBJ2-5, is ETGVTQSPTHLIKTRGQQVTLRCSSQSGHNTVSWYQQALGQGPQFIFQYYREEENGRGNFPPRFSGLQFPNYSSELNVNALELDDSALYLCASSDRFETQYFGPGTRLLVL.

J is TRBJ2-7 and V is TRBV25-1, with TRBD1 identical over 7 bases. CDR1 and CDR2 (germline): MGHDK, SYGVNS. The V and J ends lost 4 bases and 0 bases, in that order; junction bases with no gene match: 6. CDR3 length equals 15 residues. As DNA, the CDR3 is TGTGCCAGCAGTGCCTTAGGACAGGTCTCCTACGAGCAGTACTTC. Amino acid sequence: CASSALGQVSYEQYF.

The rearrangement links TRBV27 to TRBJ2-1, with D tentatively TRBD2 (6 bases). Trimming took 7 bases from V and 4 from J, leaving 14 bases between them. This CDR3 comprises 14 residues. Germline CDR1 and CDR2: MNHEY and SMNVEV (reference sequence). The CDR3 protein is CASTSGGTYNEQFF. In DNA form, the CDR3 reads TGTGCCAGCACGAGTGGCGGGACTTACAATGAGCAGTTCTTC.

The chain links TRBV29-1 to TRBJ2-7; a weak D match, TRBD2 (5 bases). The CDR3 has 14 residues. Trimming cost V 5 bases and J 1 base, with 15 bases left between them. Germline loops: CDR1 SQVTM, CDR2 ANQGSEA. The CDR3 coding sequence is TGCAGCGTTTCCGAGGGAAAGGGTTCCTACGAGCAGTACTTC. Its protein is CSVSEGKGSYEQYF.

The chain links TRBV28 to TRBJ2-5, with a tentative D call TRBD2 (5 bases). The CDR3 spans 17 residues. V was cut by 7 bases and J by 0 bases, with 21 bases left in between. Germline CDR1 is MDHEN and CDR2 is SYDVKM. DNA of the CDR3: TGTGCCAGCACCTCCTCGGTAGCGCAAACTGACCAAGAGACCCAGTACTTC. It is translated as CASTSSVAQTDQETQYF.

This chain uses TRBV7-3 with TRBJ2-3, with D possibly being TRBD2 (6 bases). The CDR3 sequence is 15 residues long. Germline CDR1 reads SGHTA; CDR2 reads FQGTGA. V was shortened by 4 bases and J by 4 bases, with 15 bases between the two germline ends. The CDR3 DNA reads as TGTGCCAGCAGCTCGGGGGACCCTGTGCCAGATACGCAGTATTTT. Protein product: CASSSGDPVPDTQYF. The full variable domain, with the rest looked up from reference TRBV7-3 and TRBJ2-3, is GAGVSQTPSNKVTEKGKYVELRCDPISGHTALYWYRQSLGQGPEFLIYFQGTGAADDSGLPNDRFFAVRPEGSVSTLKIQRTERGDSAVYLCASSSGDPVPDTQYFGPGTRLTVL.

There are many counts of this clone. The rearrangement links TRBV27 to TRBJ2-7; tentatively, D is TRBD1 (5 bases). Germline V gives CDR1 MNHEY, CDR2 SMNVEV (reference sequence). The CDR3 spans 14 residues. V was shortened by 3 bases and J by 2 bases, with 11 bases between the two germline ends. In DNA, the CDR3 is TGTGCCAGCAGTTTGACGACAGCCCCCTACGAGCAGTACTTC. This sequence encodes CASSLTTAPYEQYF.

The genes are TRBV5-1 and TRBJ2-5; 7 nucleotides agree with TRBD2. CDR1 is SGHRS and CDR2 is YFSETQ in the germline V gene. The trim removed 6 bases at V and 1 base at J, leaving 9 bases unmatched. This CDR3 is 15 amino acids long. CDR3 sequence: CASTVTGGFQETQYF. The CDR3 DNA is TGCGCCAGCACCGTAACGGGGGGTTTCCAAGAGACCCAGTACTTC.

The chain has TRBV6-5 and TRBJ2-7; 8 bases line up with TRBD1. Germline-derived CDR1 and CDR2 are MNHEY and SVGAGI. The CDR3 has 14 amino acids. With V trimmed by 8 bases and J by 0 bases, 6 bases remained unmatched. The CDR3: CASGRTGSSYEQYF. Written as DNA, the CDR3 is TGTGCCAGCGGCCGGACAGGGAGCTCCTACGAGCAGTACTTC.

For this clone: Other DNA sequences in the sample encode the same CDR3. V and J are TRBV5-1 and TRBJ2-1; 7 bases align to TRBD2. Germline lookup yields CDR1 SGHRS and CDR2 YFSETQ. There are 16 residues in the CDR3. The junction had 5 bases not matched to a gene; V was cut back by 0 bases and J by 2 bases. CDR3 DNA sequence: TGCGCCAGCAGCTTGGAAGGCGGGGGACCCTACAATGAGCAGTTCTTC. It translates to CASSLEGGGPYNEQFF.

The chain combines TRBV6-1 with TRBJ2-7, with 7 bases matching TRBD1. Germline V gene data show CDR1 as MNHNS and CDR2 as SASEGT. The CDR3 contains 15 residues. J gave up 3 bases and V 2 bases, and 7 bases lay outside the gene matches. CDR3 region: CASSEWFGTDYEQYF. As DNA, the CDR3 is TGTGCCAGCAGTGAATGGTTTGGGACAGACTACGAGCAGTACTTC.

The gene calls are TRBV5-1 and TRBJ2-7; the match to TRBD2 covers 11 bases. Germline CDR1 SGHRS, CDR2 YFSETQ. J lost 8 bases, V lost 4 bases, and 8 bases had no gene match. The CDR3 extends over 14 amino acids. The CDR3 nucleotides are TGCGCCAGCAGCCTGGGGACTAGCGGTCACAAGCAGTACTTC. As protein: CASSLGTSGHKQYF.

The rearrangement links TRBV7-8 to TRBJ2-1; D is possibly TRBD1 (5 bases). Between the trimmed V and J ends, which lost 1 base and 3 bases, there was a span of 7 bases. Germline loops: CDR1 SGHVS, CDR2 FQNEAQ. This CDR3 is built from 14 residues. CDR3 residues: CASSLGRVYNEQFF. The CDR3 nucleotides read TGTGCCAGCAGCTTAGGCAGGGTCTACAATGAGCAGTTCTTC.

This chain joins TRBV28 and TRBJ1-5; D is unclear. The germline V and J ends were trimmed by 5 bases and 3 bases, with 8 bases remaining between them. The CDR3 extends over 13 amino acids. Germline V gene sequence: CDR1 MDHEN, CDR2 SYDVKM. CDR3 protein: CASSLSDNQPQHF. In DNA form, the CDR3 reads TGTGCCAGCAGTCTAAGCGACAATCAGCCCCAGCATTTT. Looking up the rest from reference TRBV28 and TRBJ1-5 gives the full variable domain: DVKVTQSSRYLVKRTGEKVFLECVQDMDHENMFWYRQDPGLGLRLIYFSYDVKMKEKGDIPEGYSVSREKKERFSLILESASTNQTSMYLCASSLSDNQPQHFGDGTRLSIL.

The gene calls are TRBV30 and TRBJ2-1; 9 bases are a match to TRBD1. This CDR3 is 15 amino acids long. Germline V gene lookup returns CDR1 GTSNPN and CDR2 SVGIG (reference sequence). The trim removed 4 bases at V and 6 bases at J, leaving 10 bases unmatched. The CDR3 DNA reads as TGTGCCTGGAAATTGTTACAGGGGGCAAGCAATGAGCAGTTCTTC. This codes for CAWKLLQGASNEQFF.

V is TRBV6-4 and J is TRBJ2-6; no clear D. CDR3 size: 15 residues. Germline V lookup: CDR1 MRHNA, CDR2 SNTAGT. Trimming removed 7 bases at V and 0 bases at J, with 10 bases between. CDR3 loop: CASMASPSGANVLTF. CDR3 nucleotide sequence: TGTGCCAGCATGGCCAGCCCCTCTGGGGCCAACGTCCTGACTTTC.

The chain links TRBV6-1 to TRBJ2-7; TRBD1 matches at 9 bases. The V gene end was trimmed by 6 bases and the J gene end by 3 bases; junction bases not matched to a gene: 6. CDR3 size: 14 residues. Germline V gives CDR1 MNHNS, CDR2 SASEGT. CDR3 DNA: TGTGCCAGCAGGAACAGGGGGCTTAGCTACGAGCAGTACTTC. The encoded protein is CASRNRGLSYEQYF.

The chain carries TRBV5-1 and TRBJ1-2; no firm D call. Germline CDR1 reads SGHRS; CDR2 reads YFSETQ. This CDR3 is 12 amino acids long. Trimming stripped 4 bases from V and 5 bases from J, with 9 bases between. The CDR3 loop is CASSARFYGYTF. The DNA of the CDR3 is TGCGCCAGCAGCGCTCGTTTTTATGGCTACACCTTC. Full variable domain (remainder filled in from reference TRBV5-1 and TRBJ1-2): KAGVTQTPRYLIKTRGQQVTLSCSPISGHRSVSWYQQTPGQGLQFLFEYFSETQRNKGNFPGRFSGRQFSNSRSEMNVSTLELGDSALYLCASSARFYGYTFGSGTRLTVV.

There are many counts of this clone. The chain has TRBV28 and TRBJ2-1; TRBD2 is a possible D gene (6 bases). CDR1 is MDHEN, CDR2 SYDVKM, per germline. The CDR3 consists of 11 residues. The DNA of the CDR3 is TGTGAGACGGGGGAGTACAATGAGCAGTTCTTC. Its protein product is CETGEYNEQFF.

The rearrangement uses TRBV4-1 and TRBJ2-7, with D tentatively TRBD2 (5 bases). CDR1 is MGHRA, CDR2 YSYEKL, per germline. The CDR3 extends over 20 amino acids. Trimming pared 3 bases from V and 7 bases from J, leaving 34 bases between. This CDR3 is CASSHRPLGSVGRRFREQYF. The CDR3 DNA follows: TGCGCCAGCAGCCACCGACCGCTCGGGTCGGTCGGTAGGAGGTTTAGGGAGCAGTACTTC.